Presented here are 4 T cell receptor beta chains from one specimen sequenced in a study of Tregs in tolerant kidney transplant recipients (dated by TCRdb to 2018 to 2020). Library creation used the immunoSEQ multiplex PCR assay. Imported from immuneACCESS, the table was reduced by TCRdb to in-frame sequences with V and J called. These copies leave out some clones; in studies compared against another copy, an unresolved V gene accounts for under half, and the cause of the remainder is not known. A total of fewer than 20,000 clones appear in this sample, 82% of them only once. Jointly, the top ten make up 2% to 3% of the sample. What was sequenced was Tregs from blood. Every receptor here comes from a human donor in good health.

The DNA of the CDR3 is TGTGCCAGCAGTCTCCCCTTTTACACAGATACGCAGTATTTT. Protein: CASSLPFYTDTQYF. The genes are TRBV28 and TRBJ2-3; D not certain. This CDR3 is built from 14 residues. Trimming took 5 bases from V and 2 from J, leaving 11 bases between them. Per the germline V gene, CDR1 is MDHEN and CDR2 is SYDVKM.

Here the CDR3 reads CASSFQPQHF. In nucleotides, the CDR3 is TGTGCCAGCAGTTTCCAGCCCCAGCATTTT. The chain links TRBV6-1 to TRBJ1-5; D is uncertain. Germline V CDR1 and CDR2: MNHNS, SASEGT. This CDR3 comprises 10 residues. V lost 5 bases and J lost 7, with 3 bases in between.

The V and J genes are TRBV5-1 and TRBJ2-1, with 13 bases lining up with TRBD2. Trimming at V came to 4 bases and at J to 5 bases, leaving 3 bases not matched to a gene. The CDR3 contains 15 residues. In germline, CDR1 is SGHRS, CDR2 YFSETQ. DNA for the CDR3: TGCGCCAGCAGCCCGGGGACTAGCGGGAACAATGAGCAGTTCTTC. Residues: CASSPGTSGNNEQFF. Filled out from reference TRBV5-1 and TRBJ2-1, the complete variable domain reads KAGVTQTPRYLIKTRGQQVTLSCSPISGHRSVSWYQQTPGQGLQFLFEYFSETQRNKGNFPGRFSGRQFSNSRSEMNVSTLELGDSALYLCASSPGTSGNNEQFFGPGTRLTVL.

The V gene is TRBV27, the J gene TRBJ1-6; tentatively, D is TRBD1 (5 bases). Germline lookup yields CDR1 MNHEY and CDR2 SMNVEV (reference sequence). V shed 5 bases and J shed 9 bases, with 14 bases lying between them. The CDR3 totals 14 residues. CDR3 sequence reads: CASSRQSWGSPLHF. DNA for the CDR3: TGTGCCAGCAGTCGACAGAGTTGGGGTTCACCCCTCCACTTT.